Following are 9 T cell receptor beta chains from one sample sequenced in a study of response to subunit inactivated influenza vaccine. A single record per CDR3 protein comes from TCRdb applying MiXCR to the RT-PCR reads. The sample carries approximately 700,000 distinct CDR3 sequences, 15% to 18% recorded once. The specimen was PBMCs from blood, collected 11 to 12 days after vaccination. The receptor source for this set is a man aged 50-60 years who received an inactivated influenza vaccine.

This clonotype was picked up a small number of times. The V gene is TRBV7-2, the J gene TRBJ1-6; D is possibly TRBD1 (5 bases). The CDR3 length is 13 residues. Germline V gives CDR1 SGHTA, CDR2 FQGNSA. V was pared by 7 bases and J by 14 bases, with 18 bases between. The CDR3 DNA reads TGTGCCAGCACTTGGGGCAGCCGGCCGGCCCTCCACTTT. Translated: CASTWGSRPALHF.

This clonotype was recorded a few times. The chain carries TRBV7-9 and TRBJ2-1; 7 bases map to TRBD1. Trimming removed 0 bases from V and 5 bases from J; junction bases left unmatched: 10. Germline lookup yields CDR1 SEHNR and CDR2 FQNEAQ (reference sequence). CDR3 length equals 17 residues. CDR3 region: CASSLATGADLDNEQFF. In DNA form, the CDR3 reads TGTGCCAGCAGCTTAGCAACAGGGGCTGATTTGGACAATGAGCAGTTCTTC.

CDR3 protein: CATRSGTTDTQYF. DNA of the CDR3: TGTGCCACCCGGTCGGGCACGACTGATACGCAGTATTTT. The chain employs TRBV24-1 and TRBJ2-3; D remains unclear. From germline, CDR1 is KGHDR and CDR2 SFDVKD. Trimming cost V 9 bases and J 6 bases, with 15 bases left between them. CDR3 length equals 13 residues.

This chain connects TRBV10-3 to TRBJ2-5; 7 nucleotides agree with TRBD2. CDR3 length: 15 amino acids. V shed 0 bases, J shed 3 bases, and the junction held 4 bases outside the gene matches. The germline gives CDR1 ENHRY, CDR2 SYGVKD. The CDR3 DNA follows: TGTGCCATCAGTGAGTCGATGGGAGGGAAAGAGACCCAGTACTTC. Translation: CAISESMGGKETQYF.

This clonotype was found a few times. The V and J genes are TRBV10-2 and TRBJ1-6; D might be TRBD1 (6 bases). This CDR3 contains 18 residues. Germline V CDR1 and CDR2: WSHSY, SAAADI. V was cut by 2 bases and J by 0 bases, with 14 bases left in between. Written as DNA, the CDR3 is TGCGCCAGCAGTGAGCCACGGACAGCGAGCTCCTATAATTCACCCCTCCACTTT. Protein sequence: CASSEPRTASSYNSPLHF.

This clonotype was seen only a few times. This chain uses TRBV5-1 with TRBJ2-7; 10 nucleotides match TRBD2. The CDR3 has 16 amino acids. V shed 4 bases and J 5 bases; nucleotides not matched to a gene: 12. From germline, CDR1 is SGHRS and CDR2 YFSETQ. CDR3 region: CASSRGLAAPPHEQYF. CDR3 bases: TGCGCCAGCAGCAGAGGACTAGCGGCACCACCACACGAGCAGTACTTC.

J is TRBJ2-2 and V is TRBV7-6; D is perhaps TRBD1 (5 bases). V dropped 1 base and J dropped 0 bases, with 9 bases sitting between them. From germline, CDR1 is SGHVS and CDR2 FNYEAQ. This CDR3 region has 16 residues. CDR3 protein: CASSLGGRANTGELFF. Here the CDR3 DNA reads TGTGCCAGCAGCTTAGGAGGCAGGGCGAACACCGGGGAGCTGTTTTTT.

This rearrangement joins TRBV11-3 to TRBJ2-1; D is uncertain. The germline V gene encodes CDR1 SGHNT and CDR2 YENEEA. The V gene lost 4 bases and the J gene lost 9 bases, with 13 bases spanning the gap. The CDR3 has 13 amino acids. The CDR3 DNA reads TGTGCCAGCAGCTCTGGGCCTACCTCTGAGCAGTTCTTC. It codes for CASSSGPTSEQFF.

This clonotype came up a few times. This chain links TRBV12-3 or TRBV12-4 with TRBJ2-1; no clear D. There are 10 residues in the CDR3. V was pared by 5 bases and J by 8 bases, with 4 bases between. CDR3: CASSAHEQFF. Written as DNA, the CDR3 is TGTGCCAGCAGTGCTCATGAGCAGTTCTTC.